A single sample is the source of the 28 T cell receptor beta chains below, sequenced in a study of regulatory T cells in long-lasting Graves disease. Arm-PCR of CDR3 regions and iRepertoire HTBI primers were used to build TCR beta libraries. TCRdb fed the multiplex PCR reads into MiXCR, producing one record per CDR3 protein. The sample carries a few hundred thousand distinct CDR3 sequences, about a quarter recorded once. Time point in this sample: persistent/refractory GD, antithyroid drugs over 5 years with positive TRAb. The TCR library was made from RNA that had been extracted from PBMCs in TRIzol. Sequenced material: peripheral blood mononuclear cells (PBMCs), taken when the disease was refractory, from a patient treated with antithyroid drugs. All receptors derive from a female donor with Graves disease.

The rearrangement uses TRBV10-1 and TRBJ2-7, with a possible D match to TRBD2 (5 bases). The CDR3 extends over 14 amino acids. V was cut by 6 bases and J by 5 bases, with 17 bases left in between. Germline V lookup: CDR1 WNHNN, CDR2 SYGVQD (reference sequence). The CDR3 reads CASRSRPTMDEQYF. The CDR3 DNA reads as TGCGCCAGCAGATCAAGGCCGACTATGGACGAGCAGTACTTC.

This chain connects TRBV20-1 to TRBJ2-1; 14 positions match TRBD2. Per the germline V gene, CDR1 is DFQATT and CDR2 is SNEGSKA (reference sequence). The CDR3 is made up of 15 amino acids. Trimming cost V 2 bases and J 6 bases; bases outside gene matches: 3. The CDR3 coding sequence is TGCAGTGCTAGACTGGGACTAGCGGGAGTCAATGAGCAGTTCTTC. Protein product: CSARLGLAGVNEQFF.

The CDR3 loop is CASSRVGGSNQPQHF. The CDR3 bases are TGTGCCAGCAGCAGGGTTGGGGGCAGCAATCAGCCCCAGCATTTT. The chain couples TRBV6-1 to TRBJ1-5; TRBD1 is a possible D gene (6 bases). Germline V gives CDR1 MNHNS, CDR2 SASEGT. There are 15 residues in the CDR3. V was cut by 6 bases and J by 1 base, with 13 bases left in between.

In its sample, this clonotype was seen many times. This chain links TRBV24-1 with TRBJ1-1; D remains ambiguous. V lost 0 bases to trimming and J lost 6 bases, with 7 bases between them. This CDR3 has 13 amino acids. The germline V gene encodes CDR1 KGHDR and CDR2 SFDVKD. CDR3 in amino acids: CATSDLVTAEAFF. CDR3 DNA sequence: TGTGCCACCAGTGATTTGGTAACTGCTGAAGCTTTCTTT.

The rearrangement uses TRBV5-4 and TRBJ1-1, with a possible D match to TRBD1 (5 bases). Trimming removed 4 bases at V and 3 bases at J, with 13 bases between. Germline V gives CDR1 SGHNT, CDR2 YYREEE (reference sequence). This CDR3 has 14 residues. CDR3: CASSDPRDYTEAFF. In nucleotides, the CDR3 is TGTGCCAGCAGCGACCCCAGGGATTACACTGAAGCTTTCTTT.

The CDR3 loop is CASSIARRNTGELFF. Written as DNA, the CDR3 is TGTGCCAGTAGTATCGCCAGACGGAACACCGGGGAGCTGTTTTTT. This chain connects TRBV19 to TRBJ2-2, with D hard to call. The V gene lost 3 bases and the J gene lost 1 base, with 9 bases spanning the gap. The CDR3 runs to 15 residues. Germline V gene sequence: CDR1 LNHDA, CDR2 SQIVND (reference sequence). Complete variable domain (other parts from reference TRBV19 and TRBJ2-2): DGGITQSPKYLFRKEGQNVTLSCEQNLNHDAMYWYRQDPGQGLRLIYYSQIVNDFQKGDIAEGYSVSREKKESFPLTVTSAQKNPTAFYLCASSIARRNTGELFFGEGSRLTVL.

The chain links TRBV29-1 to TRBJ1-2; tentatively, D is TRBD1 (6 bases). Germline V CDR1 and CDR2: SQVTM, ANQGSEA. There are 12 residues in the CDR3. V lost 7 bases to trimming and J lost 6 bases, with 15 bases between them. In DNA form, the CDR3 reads TGCAGCGCTCGAGAGGGGGAACATGGCTACACCTTC. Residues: CSAREGEHGYTF.

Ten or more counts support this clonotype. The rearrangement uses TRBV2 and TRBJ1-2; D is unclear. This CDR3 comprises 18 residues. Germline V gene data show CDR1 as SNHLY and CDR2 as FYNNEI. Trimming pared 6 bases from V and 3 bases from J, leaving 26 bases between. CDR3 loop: CASRETRGRVDRDYGYTF. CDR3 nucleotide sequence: TGTGCCAGCAGGGAGACCCGAGGTCGGGTTGATAGAGACTATGGCTACACCTTC.

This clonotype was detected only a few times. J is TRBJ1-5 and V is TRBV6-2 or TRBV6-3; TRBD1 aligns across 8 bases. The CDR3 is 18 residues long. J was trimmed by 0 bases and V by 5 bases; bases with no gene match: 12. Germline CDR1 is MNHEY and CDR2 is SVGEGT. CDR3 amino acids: CASSERPGDRYSNQPQHF. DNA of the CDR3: TGTGCCAGCAGTGAAAGGCCCGGGGACAGGTATAGCAATCAGCCCCAGCATTTT.

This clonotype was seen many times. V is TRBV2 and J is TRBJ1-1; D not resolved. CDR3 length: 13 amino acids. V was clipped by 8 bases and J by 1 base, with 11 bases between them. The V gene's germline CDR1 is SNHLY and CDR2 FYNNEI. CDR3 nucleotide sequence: TGTGCCAGCCTCTTTACAGCGAACACTGAAGCTTTCTTT. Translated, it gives CASLFTANTEAFF.

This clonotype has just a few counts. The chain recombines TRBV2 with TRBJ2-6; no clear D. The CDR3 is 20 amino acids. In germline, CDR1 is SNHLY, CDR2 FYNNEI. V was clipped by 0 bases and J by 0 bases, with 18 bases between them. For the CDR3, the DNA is TGTGCCAGCAGTGAAGCGCTTCACACCCCACAGCTCTCTGGGGCCAACGTCCTGACTTTC. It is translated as CASSEALHTPQLSGANVLTF.

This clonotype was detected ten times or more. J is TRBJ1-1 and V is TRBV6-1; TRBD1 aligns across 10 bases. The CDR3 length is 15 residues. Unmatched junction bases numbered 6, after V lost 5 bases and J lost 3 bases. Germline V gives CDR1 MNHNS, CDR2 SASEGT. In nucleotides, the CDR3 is TGTGCCAGCAGTATGACAGGGGGCCTGTACACTGAAGCTTTCTTT. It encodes CASSMTGGLYTEAFF.

The CDR3 nucleotides read TGCAGTGCTAGAGATCTCCGGGACCCAGGGACCTGGGAGACCCAGTACTTC. This gives the protein CSARDLRDPGTWETQYF. The chain employs TRBV20-1 and TRBJ2-5, with D perhaps assigned TRBD1 or TRBD2 (5 bases each). The CDR3 spans 17 residues. Germline V gene data show CDR1 as DFQATT and CDR2 as SNEGSKA (reference sequence). The V end lost 0 bases, the J end lost 5 bases, and 22 bases lay between the germline ends.

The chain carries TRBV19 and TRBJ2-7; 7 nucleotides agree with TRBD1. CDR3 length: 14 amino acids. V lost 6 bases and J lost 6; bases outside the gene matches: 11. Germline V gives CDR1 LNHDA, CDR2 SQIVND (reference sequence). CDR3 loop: CASSTLGGAGEQYF. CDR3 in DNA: TGTGCCAGTAGCACATTAGGGGGCGCGGGCGAGCAGTACTTC.

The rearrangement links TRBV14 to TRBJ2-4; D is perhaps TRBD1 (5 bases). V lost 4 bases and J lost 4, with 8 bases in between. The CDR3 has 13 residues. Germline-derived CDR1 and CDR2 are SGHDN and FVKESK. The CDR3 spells CASSRGQKNIQYF. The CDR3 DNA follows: TGTGCCAGCAGCCGAGGACAAAAAAACATTCAGTACTTC. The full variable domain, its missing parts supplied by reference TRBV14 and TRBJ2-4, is EAGVTQFPSHSVIEKGQTVTLRCDPISGHDNLYWYRRVMGKEIKFLLHFVKESKQDESGMPNNRFLAERTGGTYSTLKVQPAELEDSGVYFCASSRGQKNIQYFGAGTRLSVL.

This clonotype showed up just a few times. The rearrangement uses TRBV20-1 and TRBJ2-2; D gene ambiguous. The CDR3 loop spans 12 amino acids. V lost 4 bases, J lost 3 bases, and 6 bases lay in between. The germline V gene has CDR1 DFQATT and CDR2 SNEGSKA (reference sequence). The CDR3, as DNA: TGCAGTGCTACCAGAGACACCGGGGAGCTGTTTTTT. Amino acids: CSATRDTGELFF.

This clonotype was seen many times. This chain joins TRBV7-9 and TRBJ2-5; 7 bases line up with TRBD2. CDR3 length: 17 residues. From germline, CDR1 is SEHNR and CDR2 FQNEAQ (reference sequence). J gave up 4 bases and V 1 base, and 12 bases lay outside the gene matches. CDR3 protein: CASSLEPWRERGETQYF. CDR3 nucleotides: TGTGCCAGCAGCTTAGAGCCTTGGCGGGAGAGGGGAGAGACCCAGTACTTC.

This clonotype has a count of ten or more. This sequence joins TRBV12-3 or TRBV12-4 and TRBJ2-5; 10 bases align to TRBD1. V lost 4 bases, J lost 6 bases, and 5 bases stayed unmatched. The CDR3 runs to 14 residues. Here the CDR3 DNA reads TGTGCCAGCAGTTGGACAGGGGGTCGACAGACCCAGTACTTC. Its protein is CASSWTGGRQTQYF.

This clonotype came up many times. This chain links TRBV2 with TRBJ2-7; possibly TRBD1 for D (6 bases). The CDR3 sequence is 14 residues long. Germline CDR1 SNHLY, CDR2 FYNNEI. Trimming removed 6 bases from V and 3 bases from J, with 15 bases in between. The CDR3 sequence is CASSPGTSFYEQYF. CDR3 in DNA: TGTGCCAGCAGCCCCGGGACAAGCTTCTACGAGCAGTACTTC. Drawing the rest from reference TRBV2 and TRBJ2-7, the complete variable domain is EPEVTQTPSHQVTQMGQEVILRCVPISNHLYFYWYRQILGQKVEFLVSFYNNEISEKSEIFDDQFSVERPDGSNFTLKIRSTKLEDSAMYFCASSPGTSFYEQYFGPGTRLTVT.

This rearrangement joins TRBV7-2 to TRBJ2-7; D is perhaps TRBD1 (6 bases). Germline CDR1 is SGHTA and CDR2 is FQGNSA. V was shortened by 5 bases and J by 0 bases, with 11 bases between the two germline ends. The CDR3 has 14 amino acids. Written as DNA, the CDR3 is TGTGCCAGCAGCCCTACAGGGTTCTCCTACGAGCAGTACTTC. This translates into CASSPTGFSYEQYF.

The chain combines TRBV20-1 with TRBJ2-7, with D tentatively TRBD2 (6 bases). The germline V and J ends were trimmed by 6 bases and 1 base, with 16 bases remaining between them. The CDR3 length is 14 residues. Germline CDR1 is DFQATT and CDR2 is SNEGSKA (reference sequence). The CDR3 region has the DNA TGCAGTGCAGCCCTAGCGTCGAAATCCTACGAGCAGTACTTC. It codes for CSAALASKSYEQYF.

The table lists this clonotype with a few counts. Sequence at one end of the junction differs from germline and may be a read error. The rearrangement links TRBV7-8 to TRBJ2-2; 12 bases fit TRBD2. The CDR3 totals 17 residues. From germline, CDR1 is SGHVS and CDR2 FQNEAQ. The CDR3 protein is CASSPTSGRSPTRELFF. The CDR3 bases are TGTGCCAGCAGCCCGACTAGCGGGAGATCCCCCACCCGGGAGCTGTTTTTT.

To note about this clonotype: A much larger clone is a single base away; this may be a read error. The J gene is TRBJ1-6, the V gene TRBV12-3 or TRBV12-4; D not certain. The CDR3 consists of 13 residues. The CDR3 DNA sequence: TGTGCCGGCAGTTTAGCGATCAATTCACCCCTCCACTTT. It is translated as CAGSLAINSPLHF.

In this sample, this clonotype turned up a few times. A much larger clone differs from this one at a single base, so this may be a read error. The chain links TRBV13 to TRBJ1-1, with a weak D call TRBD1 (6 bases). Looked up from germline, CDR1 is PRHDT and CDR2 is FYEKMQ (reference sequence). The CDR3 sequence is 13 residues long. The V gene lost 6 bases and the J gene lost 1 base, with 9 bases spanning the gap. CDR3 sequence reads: CASRQQGNTEAFF. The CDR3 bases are TGTGCCAGCAGGCAACAGGGGAACACTGAAGCTTTCTTT.

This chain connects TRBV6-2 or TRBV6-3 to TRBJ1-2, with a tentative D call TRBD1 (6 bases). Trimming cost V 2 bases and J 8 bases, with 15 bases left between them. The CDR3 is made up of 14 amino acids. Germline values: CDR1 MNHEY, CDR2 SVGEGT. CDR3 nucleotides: TGTGCCAGCAGTTACGGGCCAACAGGGCAAGGCTACACCTTC. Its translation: CASSYGPTGQGYTF.

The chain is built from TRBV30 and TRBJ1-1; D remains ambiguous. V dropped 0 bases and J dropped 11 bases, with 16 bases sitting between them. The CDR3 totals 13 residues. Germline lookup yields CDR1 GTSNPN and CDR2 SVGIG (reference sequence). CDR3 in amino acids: CAWSVSSGSRAFF. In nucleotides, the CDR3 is TGTGCCTGGAGTGTAAGTTCCGGGTCTCGCGCTTTCTTT.

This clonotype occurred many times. The CDR3 loop reads CASRTFFGNTEAFF. Here the CDR3 DNA reads TGTGCCAGCAGGACCTTCTTCGGGAACACTGAAGCTTTCTTT. The J gene is TRBJ1-1, the V gene TRBV6-1, with D hard to call. The germline gives CDR1 MNHNS, CDR2 SASEGT. This CDR3 spans 14 amino acids. Trimming stripped 6 bases from V and 1 base from J, with 12 bases between.

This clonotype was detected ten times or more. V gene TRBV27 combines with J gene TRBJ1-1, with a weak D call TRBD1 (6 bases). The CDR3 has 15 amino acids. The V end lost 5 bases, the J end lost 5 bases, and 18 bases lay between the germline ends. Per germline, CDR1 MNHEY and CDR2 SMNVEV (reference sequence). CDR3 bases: TGTGCCAGCAGTCCCCTCGATTTGAGGGGGACTGAAGCTTTCTTT. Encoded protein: CASSPLDLRGTEAFF.